The clone carrying this T cell receptor (beta chain) was seen only a few times. TCRdb reprocessed the 5' RACE reads via MiXCR and lists one record per CDR3 protein. The sample includes 250,000 or so distinct CDR3 sequences, 18% of them seen just once. The data originate from a study of CD8 T cells in ankylosing spondylitis. This CDR3 is built from 14 residues. Germline assignment: CDR1 MGHRA and CDR2 YSYEKL. V shed 0 bases and J shed 5 bases, with 8 bases lying between them. Material for sequencing was blood, either unsorted or a sorted T cell fraction (not recorded which). This sequence originates from a male donor with ankylosing spondylitis or in good health (not recorded which). The rearrangement joins TRBV4-1 to TRBJ2-1; the D is unclear. As DNA, the CDR3 is TGCGCCAGCAGCCAAGATGACCACAACAATGAGCAGTTCTTC. It specifies CASSQDDHNNEQFF.